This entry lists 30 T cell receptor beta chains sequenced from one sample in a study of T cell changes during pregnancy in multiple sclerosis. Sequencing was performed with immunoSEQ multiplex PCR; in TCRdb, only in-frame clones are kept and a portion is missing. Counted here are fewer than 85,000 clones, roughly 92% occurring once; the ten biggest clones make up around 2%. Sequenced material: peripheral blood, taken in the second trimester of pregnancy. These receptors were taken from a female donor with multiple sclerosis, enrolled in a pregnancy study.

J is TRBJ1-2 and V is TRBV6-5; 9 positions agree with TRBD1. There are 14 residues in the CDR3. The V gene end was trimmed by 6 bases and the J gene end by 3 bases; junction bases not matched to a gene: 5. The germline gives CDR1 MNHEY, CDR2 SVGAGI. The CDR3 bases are TGTGCCAGCAGGTGGACAGGGGAAGACTATGGCTACACCTTC. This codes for CASRWTGEDYGYTF.

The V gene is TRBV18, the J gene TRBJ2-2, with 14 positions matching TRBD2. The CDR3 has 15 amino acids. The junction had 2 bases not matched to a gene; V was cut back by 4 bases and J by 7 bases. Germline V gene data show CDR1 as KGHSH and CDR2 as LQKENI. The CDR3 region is CASSRGLAGDGELFF. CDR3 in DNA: TGTGCCAGCTCACGGGGACTAGCGGGAGACGGGGAGCTGTTTTTT.

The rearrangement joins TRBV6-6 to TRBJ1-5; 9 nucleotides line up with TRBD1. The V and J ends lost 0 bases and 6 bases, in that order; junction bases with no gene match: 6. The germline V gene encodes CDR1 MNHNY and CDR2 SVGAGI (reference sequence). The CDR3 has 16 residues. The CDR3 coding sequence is TGTGCCAGCAGTTACTCGTGGGACAGGGTGGGTCAGCCCCAGCATTTT. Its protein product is CASSYSWDRVGQPQHF.

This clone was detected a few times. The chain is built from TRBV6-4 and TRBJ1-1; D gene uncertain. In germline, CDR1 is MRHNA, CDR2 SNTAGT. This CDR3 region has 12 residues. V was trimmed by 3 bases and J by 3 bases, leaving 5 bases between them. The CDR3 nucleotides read TGTGCCAGCAGTGAACTATACACTGAAGCTTTCTTT. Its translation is CASSELYTEAFF.

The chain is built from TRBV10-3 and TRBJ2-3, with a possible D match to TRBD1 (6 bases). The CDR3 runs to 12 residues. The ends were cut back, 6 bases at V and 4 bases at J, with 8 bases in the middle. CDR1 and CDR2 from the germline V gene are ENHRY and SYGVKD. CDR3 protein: CAISYRADTQYF. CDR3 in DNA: TGTGCCATCAGCTACAGGGCAGATACGCAGTATTTT.

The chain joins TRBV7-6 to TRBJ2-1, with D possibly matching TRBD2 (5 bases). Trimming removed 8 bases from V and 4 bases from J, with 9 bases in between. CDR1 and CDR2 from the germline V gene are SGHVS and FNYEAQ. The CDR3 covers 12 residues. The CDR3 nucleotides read TGTGCCAGCGAGGGAACTTACAATGAGCAGTTCTTC. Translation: CASEGTYNEQFF.

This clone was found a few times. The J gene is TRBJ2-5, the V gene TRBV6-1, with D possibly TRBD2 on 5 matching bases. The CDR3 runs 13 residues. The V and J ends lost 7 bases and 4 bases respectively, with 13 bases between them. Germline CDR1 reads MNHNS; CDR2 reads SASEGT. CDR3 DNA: TGTGCCAGCACCACGGGAAATTCAGAGACCCAGTACTTC. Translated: CASTTGNSETQYF.

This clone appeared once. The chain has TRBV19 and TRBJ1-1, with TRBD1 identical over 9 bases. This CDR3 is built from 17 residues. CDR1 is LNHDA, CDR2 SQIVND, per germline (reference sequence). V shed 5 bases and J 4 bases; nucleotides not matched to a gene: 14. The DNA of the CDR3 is TGTGCCAGTAGTGAGGTCGGTAGGGGGACAGGGAGCACTGAAGCTTTCTTT. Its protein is CASSEVGRGTGSTEAFF.

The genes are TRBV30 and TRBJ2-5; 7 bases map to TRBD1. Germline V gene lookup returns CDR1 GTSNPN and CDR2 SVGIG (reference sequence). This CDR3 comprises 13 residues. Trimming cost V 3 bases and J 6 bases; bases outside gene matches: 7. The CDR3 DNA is TGTGCCTGGAGCCGGGGACAGCGTCAGACCCAGTACTTC. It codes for CAWSRGQRQTQYF.

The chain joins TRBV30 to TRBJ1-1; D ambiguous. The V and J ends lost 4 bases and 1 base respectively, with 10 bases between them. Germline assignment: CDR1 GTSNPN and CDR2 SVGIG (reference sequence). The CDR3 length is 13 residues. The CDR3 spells CAWTVSRNTEAFF. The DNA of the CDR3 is TGTGCCTGGACGGTGAGTCGGAACACTGAAGCTTTCTTT. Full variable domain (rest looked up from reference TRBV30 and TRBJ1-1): SQTIHQWPATLVQPVGSPLSLECTVEGTSNPNLYWYRQAAGRGLQLLFYSVGIGQISSEVPQNLSASRPQDRQFILSSKKLLLSDSGFYLCAWTVSRNTEAFFGQGTRLTVV.

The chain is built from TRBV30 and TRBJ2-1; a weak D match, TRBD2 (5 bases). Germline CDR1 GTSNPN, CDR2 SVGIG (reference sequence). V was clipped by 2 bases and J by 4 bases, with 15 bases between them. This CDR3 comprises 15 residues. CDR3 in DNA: TGTGCCTGGAGTAGCGGCCAAGTGGGTTACAATGAGCAGTTCTTC. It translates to CAWSSGQVGYNEQFF.

The CDR3 loop reads CASLLAQYNEQFF. CDR3 coding DNA: TGTGCCAGCTTGCTAGCGCAGTACAATGAGCAGTTCTTC. V gene TRBV2 combines with J gene TRBJ2-1, with D possibly being TRBD2 (6 bases). The ends were cut back, 8 bases at V and 4 bases at J, with 12 bases in the middle. The length of the CDR3 is 13 residues. Germline V gene lookup returns CDR1 SNHLY and CDR2 FYNNEI.

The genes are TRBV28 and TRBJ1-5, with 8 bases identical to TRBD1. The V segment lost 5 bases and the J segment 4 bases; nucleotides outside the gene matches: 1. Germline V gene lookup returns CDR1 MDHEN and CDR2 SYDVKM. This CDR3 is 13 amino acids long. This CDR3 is CASSGQGNQPQHF. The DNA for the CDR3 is TGTGCCAGCAGTGGACAGGGAAATCAGCCCCAGCATTTT. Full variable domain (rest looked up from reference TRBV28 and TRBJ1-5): DVKVTQSSRYLVKRTGEKVFLECVQDMDHENMFWYRQDPGLGLRLIYFSYDVKMKEKGDIPEGYSVSREKKERFSLILESASTNQTSMYLCASSGQGNQPQHFGDGTRLSIL.

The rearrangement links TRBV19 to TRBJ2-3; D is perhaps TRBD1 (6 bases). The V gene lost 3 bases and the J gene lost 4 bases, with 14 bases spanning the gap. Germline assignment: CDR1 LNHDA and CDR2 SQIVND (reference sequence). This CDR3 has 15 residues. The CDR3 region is CASSIKRGTSDTQYF. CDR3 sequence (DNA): TGTGCCAGTAGTATTAAAAGGGGGACGTCAGATACGCAGTATTTT.

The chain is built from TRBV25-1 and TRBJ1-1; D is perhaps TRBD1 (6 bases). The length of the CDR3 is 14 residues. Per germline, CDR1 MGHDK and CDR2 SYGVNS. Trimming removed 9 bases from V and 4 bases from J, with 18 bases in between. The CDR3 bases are TGTGCCAGTACCCCAATGGGGGGGGCCACTGAAGCTTTCTTT. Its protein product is CASTPMGGATEAFF.

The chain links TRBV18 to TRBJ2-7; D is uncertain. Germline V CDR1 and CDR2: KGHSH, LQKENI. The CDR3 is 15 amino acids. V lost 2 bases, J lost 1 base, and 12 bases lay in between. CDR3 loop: CASSPVGEASYEQYF. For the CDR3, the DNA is TGTGCCAGCTCACCAGTAGGTGAGGCGTCCTACGAGCAGTACTTC.

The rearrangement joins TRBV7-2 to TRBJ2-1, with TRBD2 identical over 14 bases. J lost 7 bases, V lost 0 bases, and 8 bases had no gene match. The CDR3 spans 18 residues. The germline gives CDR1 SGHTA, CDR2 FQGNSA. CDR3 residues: CASSLAPTSGGAKNEQFF. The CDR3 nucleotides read TGTGCCAGCAGCTTAGCTCCGACTAGCGGGGGGGCAAAGAATGAGCAGTTCTTC.

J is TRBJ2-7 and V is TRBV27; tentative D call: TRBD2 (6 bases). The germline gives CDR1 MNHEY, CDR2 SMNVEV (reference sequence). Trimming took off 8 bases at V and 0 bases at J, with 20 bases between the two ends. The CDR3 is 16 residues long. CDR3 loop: CASHPDGRGRSYEQYF. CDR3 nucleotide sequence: TGTGCCAGCCATCCCGACGGGCGGGGACGCTCCTACGAGCAGTACTTC.

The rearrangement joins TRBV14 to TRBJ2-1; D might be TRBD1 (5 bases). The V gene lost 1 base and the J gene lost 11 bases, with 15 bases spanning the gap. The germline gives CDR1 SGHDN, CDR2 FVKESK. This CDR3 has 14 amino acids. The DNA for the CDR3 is TGTGCCAGCAGCCAAGGGGGCAGGGCGCATCAGCAGTTCTTC. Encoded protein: CASSQGGRAHQQFF.

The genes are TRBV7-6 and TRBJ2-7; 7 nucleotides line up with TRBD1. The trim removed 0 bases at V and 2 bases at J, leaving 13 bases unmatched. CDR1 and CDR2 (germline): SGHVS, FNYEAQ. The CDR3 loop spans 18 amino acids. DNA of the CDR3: TGTGCCAGCAGCTTAGCCGATAACAGCGGACAGGCAACCTACGAGCAGTACTTC. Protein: CASSLADNSGQATYEQYF.

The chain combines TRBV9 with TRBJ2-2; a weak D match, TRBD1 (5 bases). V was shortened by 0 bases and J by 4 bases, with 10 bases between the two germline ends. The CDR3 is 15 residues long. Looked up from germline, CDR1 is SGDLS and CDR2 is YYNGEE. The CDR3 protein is CASSVGQGGTGELFF. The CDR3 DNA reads TGTGCCAGCAGCGTAGGGCAGGGCGGCACCGGGGAGCTGTTTTTT.

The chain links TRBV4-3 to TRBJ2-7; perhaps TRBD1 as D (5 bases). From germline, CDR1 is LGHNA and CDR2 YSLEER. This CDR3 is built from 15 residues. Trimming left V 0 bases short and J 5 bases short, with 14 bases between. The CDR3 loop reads CASSQEGSGIHEQYF. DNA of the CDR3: TGCGCCAGCAGCCAAGAGGGATCAGGGATCCACGAGCAGTACTTC.

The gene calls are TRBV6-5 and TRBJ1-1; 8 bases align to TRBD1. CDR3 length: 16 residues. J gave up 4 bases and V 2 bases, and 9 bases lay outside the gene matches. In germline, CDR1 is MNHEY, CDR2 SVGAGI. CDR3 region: CASSYISTGVATEAFF. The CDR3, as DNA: TGTGCCAGCAGTTACATATCGACAGGGGTGGCCACTGAAGCTTTCTTT.

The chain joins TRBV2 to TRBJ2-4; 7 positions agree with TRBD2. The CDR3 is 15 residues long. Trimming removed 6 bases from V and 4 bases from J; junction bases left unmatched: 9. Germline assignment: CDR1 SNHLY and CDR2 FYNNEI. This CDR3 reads CASSGEISGKNIQYF. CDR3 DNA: TGTGCCAGCAGCGGCGAGATTAGCGGGAAAAACATTCAGTACTTC.

CDR3 sequence reads: CASNKLTPGVPGANVLTF. CDR3 in DNA: TGTGCCAGTAATAAATTGACACCGGGGGTTCCTGGGGCCAACGTCCTGACTTTC. The rearrangement uses TRBV19 and TRBJ2-6; TRBD2 is a possible D gene (6 bases). The CDR3 loop spans 18 amino acids. Germline loops: CDR1 LNHDA, CDR2 SQIVND (reference sequence). Trimming shortened V by 7 bases and J by 2 bases, and 21 bases separated the two germline ends.

In DNA form, the CDR3 reads TGCGCCAGCAGCCAAACCGGGACAAATAATCAGCCCCAGCATTTT. Amino acids: CASSQTGTNNQPQHF. The chain uses TRBV4-1 and TRBJ1-5; the D gene is possibly TRBD1 (6 bases). V lost 2 bases to trimming and J lost 4 bases, with 12 bases between them. This CDR3 is built from 15 residues. The germline V gene encodes CDR1 MGHRA and CDR2 YSYEKL.

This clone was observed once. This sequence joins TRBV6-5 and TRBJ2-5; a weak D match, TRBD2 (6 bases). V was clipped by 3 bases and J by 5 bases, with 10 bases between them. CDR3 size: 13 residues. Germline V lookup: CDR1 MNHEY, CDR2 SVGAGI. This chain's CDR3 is CASSYGGDETQYF. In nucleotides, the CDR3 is TGTGCCAGCAGTTATGGAGGGGATGAGACCCAGTACTTC.

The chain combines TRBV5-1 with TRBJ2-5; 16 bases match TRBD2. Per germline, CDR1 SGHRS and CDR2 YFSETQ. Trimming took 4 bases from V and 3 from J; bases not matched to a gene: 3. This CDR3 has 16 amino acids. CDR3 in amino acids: CASSEGTSGGEETQYF. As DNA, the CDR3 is TGCGCCAGCAGCGAAGGGACTAGCGGGGGGGAAGAGACCCAGTACTTC. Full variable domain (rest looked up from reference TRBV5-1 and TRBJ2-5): KAGVTQTPRYLIKTRGQQVTLSCSPISGHRSVSWYQQTPGQGLQFLFEYFSETQRNKGNFPGRFSGRQFSNSRSEMNVSTLELGDSALYLCASSEGTSGGEETQYFGPGTRLLVL.

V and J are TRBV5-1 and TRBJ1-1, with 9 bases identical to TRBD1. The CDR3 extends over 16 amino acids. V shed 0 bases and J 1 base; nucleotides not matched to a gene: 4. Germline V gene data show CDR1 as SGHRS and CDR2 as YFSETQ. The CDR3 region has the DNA TGCGCCAGCAGCTTGGCCGGGACAGGGCCGAACACTGAAGCTTTCTTT. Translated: CASSLAGTGPNTEAFF.

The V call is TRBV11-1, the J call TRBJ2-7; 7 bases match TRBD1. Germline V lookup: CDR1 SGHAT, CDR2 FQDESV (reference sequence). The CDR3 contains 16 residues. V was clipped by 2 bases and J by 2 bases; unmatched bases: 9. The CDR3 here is CASSLSRGSLPYEQYF. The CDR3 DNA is TGTGCCAGCAGCTTATCCAGGGGGTCATTACCCTACGAGCAGTACTTC.